This is a list of T cell receptor beta chains from one sample in a study of Graves' ophthalmopathy and Graves' hyperthyroidism. Via MiXCR, TCRdb re-called the multiplex PCR reads, giving one row per CDR3 protein. Here the sample spans approximately 1.2 million distinct CDR3 sequences, about 35% being singletons. The sequenced sample was peripheral blood or thyroid tissue (not recorded which). The source of these receptors is an adult man with Graves' hyperthyroidism. Both conserved end residues are part of each CDR3. Fields, in order: clone size, J gene, D gene, V gene, CDR3 DNA, CDR3 protein. D genes are given only for firm matches. Only part of the rows carry a size: once, few, many, or a class if the clone is expanded.

>-|TRBJ1-5|-|TRBV10-3
TGTGCCAGCACCCGGACGCCCCTGGGTTCGTTCTTAAGCAATCAGCCCCAGCATTTT
CASTRTPLGSFLSNQPQHF
>many|TRBJ2-5|-|TRBV7-2
TGTGCCAGCAGCGTCGAATTGACAGCGCAAGAGACCCAGTACTTC
CASSVELTAQETQYF
>once|TRBJ1-1|-|TRBV14
TGTGCCAGCAGGCGGACTAGCGGGGGCTCGAACACTGAAGCTTTCTTT
CASRRTSGGSNTEAFF
>-|TRBJ2-7|-|TRBV20-1
TGCAGTGCTGACGACAAAGGGGATGAGCAGCGCTTC
CSADDKGDEQRF
>-|TRBJ1-5|-|TRBV19
TGTGCCAGTAGTATAGATCTAATGATAGGCCCAGGTCAGCCCCAGCATTTT
CASSIDLMIGPGQPQHF
>many|TRBJ1-1|-|TRBV29-1
TGCAGCGTTTGGGCGGGCAAAAGGAACACTGAAGCTTTCTTT
CSVWAGKRNTEAFF
>-|TRBJ1-6|TRBD1|TRBV11-2
TGTGCCAGCAGCACGCCGGGACAGGGGTGTTCACCCCTCCACTTT
CASSTPGQGCSPLHF
>few|TRBJ2-7|TRBD2|TRBV4-3
TGCGCCAGCAGCCGCGGACTAGCGGACGACTACGAGCAGTACTTC
CASSRGLADDYEQYF
>many|TRBJ2-7|-|TRBV25-1
TGTGCCAGCAGTGAATTTCCAGGGGAGTACCGCGAGCAGTACTTC
CASSEFPGEYREQYF
>-|TRBJ2-7|-|TRBV29-1
TGCAGTGCTAGAGCGGCCGGGAGAGGGATCGGCGAGCAGTACTTC
CSARAAGRGIGEQYF
>many|TRBJ2-2|-|TRBV5-1
TGCGCCAGCAGCTTGCGCCGAGTGGGGACCGGGGAGCTGTTTTTT
CASSLRRVGTGELFF
>-|TRBJ1-1|TRBD1|TRBV6-5
TGTGCCAGCAGTTACCACGGCCTGACAGGGAAGGAGATGAACACTGAAGCTTTCTTT
CASSYHGLTGKEMNTEAFF
>few|TRBJ2-7|-|TRBV20-1
TGCAGTGCTAGGGAAACGACTGGCTTGAGATGGCCTGAGCAGTACTTC
CSARETTGLRWPEQYF
>many|TRBJ1-6|-|TRBV11-3
TGTGCCAGCAGCTTAGAGCCCGCTTCACCCCTCCACTTT
CASSLEPASPLHF
>once|TRBJ2-5|-|TRBV7-6
TGTGCCAGCAGGTCCTTGGGGTACCAAGAGACCCAGTACTTC
CASRSLGYQETQYF
>few|TRBJ2-2|-|TRBV12-3/TRBV12-4
TGTGCCAGCGCTTCGACCGCCGGGGAGCTGTTTTTT
CASASTAGELFF
>once|TRBJ1-2|-|TRBV20-1
TGCAGTGCTAGGGCAGGGGTGGACTATGGCTACACCTTC
CSARAGVDYGYTF
>-|TRBJ2-7|-|TRBV6-5
TGTGCCAGCAGGGGGTCGCTAACCTACGAGCAGTACTTC
CASRGSLTYEQYF
>once|TRBJ2-7|TRBD2|TRBV7-9
TGTGCCAGCAGGGCGACTAGCGGGAGGGACGAGCAGTACTTC
CASRATSGRDEQYF
>-|TRBJ2-5|-|TRBV10-3
TGTGCCATCAGTGAGGGGGAAAGGGCCCAGTACTTC
CAISEGERAQYF
>few|TRBJ2-7|TRBD2|TRBV11-2
TGTGCCAGCAGCCCGGGACTAGCGGGAGACAAGCAGTACTTC
CASSPGLAGDKQYF
>-|TRBJ1-2|TRBD1|TRBV29-1
TGCAGCCCGACCGGGACAGGGGGCACTGGCTACACCTTC
CSPTGTGGTGYTF
>many|TRBJ2-2|-|TRBV14
TGTGCCAGCAGCCAAGAAACTAGCAGGGACACCGGGGAGCTGTTTTTT
CASSQETSRDTGELFF
>many|TRBJ2-7|-|TRBV7-8
TGTGCCAGTAGGGACTTCGACTACGAGCAGTACTTC
CASRDFDYEQYF
>few|TRBJ1-2|-|TRBV15
TGTGCCACCAGCAGAGATGGGCTTAACTATGGCTACACCTTC
CATSRDGLNYGYTF
>few|TRBJ2-2|-|TRBV11-2
TGTGCCAGCAGCTTAGAATATTCGGGGATTTCGAACACCGGGGAGCTGTTTTTT
CASSLEYSGISNTGELFF
>-|TRBJ1-5|-|TRBV19
TGTGCCAGTAGTATTTTTGGGTCTAATCAGCCCCAGCATTTT
CASSIFGSNQPQHF
>-|TRBJ1-1|-|TRBV10-2
TGCGCCATCAGGGGATCTTGGGGGAATGGAAACACTGAAGCTTTCTTT
CAIRGSWGNGNTEAFF
>many|TRBJ1-2|-|TRBV28
TGTGCCAGCAGTTTGTATGCGGAAATTAACTATGGCTACACCTTC
CASSLYAEINYGYTF
>many|TRBJ1-6|TRBD1|TRBV10-3
TGTGCCATCAGCCCCGGGACAGGGAGTTCACCCCTCCACTTT
CAISPGTGSSPLHF
>many|TRBJ2-5|-|TRBV14
TGTGCCAGCAGCCAAGACCAGGCGGAACAAGAGACCCAGTACTTC
CASSQDQAEQETQYF
>-|TRBJ1-2|-|TRBV9
TGTGCCAGCAGTCGGGGGGCGGTTCGTGGCTACACCTTC
CASSRGAVRGYTF
>-|TRBJ2-2|TRBD1|TRBV20-1
TGCAGTGCTTCCGGGACAGGCATTACCGGGGAGCTGTTTTTT
CSASGTGITGELFF
>-|TRBJ2-3|-|TRBV15
TGTGCCACCAGCCCCGGGACGTCGGAGACAGATACGCAGTATTTT
CATSPGTSETDTQYF
>few|TRBJ2-7|TRBD1|TRBV5-8
TGTGCCAGCGGCCTAGACAGGGGACCCTACGAGCAGTACTTC
CASGLDRGPYEQYF
>-|TRBJ1-1|-|TRBV4-2
TGTGCCAGCAGCCAAGGGGACCGGGAAGCTTTCTTT
CASSQGDREAFF
>once|TRBJ2-6|-|TRBV10-3
TGTGCCATCAGTGAGTCGAGCGGCAGGCGGCACCGGGTCCTGACTTTC
CAISESSGRRHRVLTF
>-|TRBJ1-1|-|TRBV7-4
TGCGCCGGCAGCCAAGCGGGGCACAGCACTGAAGCTTTCTTT
CAGSQAGHSTEAFF
>many|TRBJ2-2|-|TRBV2
TGTGCCAGCAGTGTCAGGGGAGGAACCGGGGAGCTGTTTTTT
CASSVRGGTGELFF
>few|TRBJ2-2|-|TRBV29-1
TGCAGCGTTGTTGGGGTAGGTCCCGGGGAGCTGTTTTTT
CSVVGVGPGELFF
>-|TRBJ1-2|TRBD1|TRBV29-1
TGCAGCCAACGTGACAGGGGTTCGCCTGGCTACACCTTC
CSQRDRGSPGYTF
>few|TRBJ2-7|TRBD2|TRBV12-3/TRBV12-4
TGTGCCAGCACCCAGGGACTAGCGTCAACCTACGAGCAGTACTTC
CASTQGLASTYEQYF
>many|TRBJ2-2|-|TRBV10-3
TGTGCCATCAGTGACCGCGGACGGTACACCGGGGAGCTGTTTTTT
CAISDRGRYTGELFF
>few|TRBJ2-7|TRBD2|TRBV10-2
TGCGCCAGCAGTGCCGGACTAGCGGGAGCGCTCTACGAGCAGTACTTC
CASSAGLAGALYEQYF
>few|TRBJ1-6|TRBD1|TRBV7-8
TGTGCCAGCAGGTCTGGGACAGGGAGTTCACCCCTCCACTTT
CASRSGTGSSPLHF
>-|TRBJ2-5|-|TRBV2
TGTGCCAGCAGTGATGGCGGACGAGTCAATCAGCCCCAGTACTTC
CASSDGGRVNQPQYF